The sample holds one count of the clone carrying this TCR beta chain. This specimen comes from a study of technical replicates of blood from a handful of donors. Only in-frame clones appear in the TCRdb table, and some are missing; sequencing was by immunoSEQ multiplex PCR. The profile shows 70,000 or so clones, about 87% of them singletons. The V gene end was trimmed by 3 bases and the J gene end by 4 bases; junction bases not matched to a gene: 7. This CDR3 contains 15 residues. Germline CDR1 is SNHLY and CDR2 is FYNNEI. The receptor was isolated from a human donor in good health. Some clones in this sample may be carry-over from other donors' samples. The rearrangement links TRBV2 to TRBJ2-5; 8 positions match TRBD2. The specimen sequenced was PBMCs. The CDR3 sequence: CASSDSAGVRETQYF. The DNA for the CDR3 is TGTGCCAGCAGTGACTCAGCGGGAGTCCGAGAGACCCAGTACTTC.